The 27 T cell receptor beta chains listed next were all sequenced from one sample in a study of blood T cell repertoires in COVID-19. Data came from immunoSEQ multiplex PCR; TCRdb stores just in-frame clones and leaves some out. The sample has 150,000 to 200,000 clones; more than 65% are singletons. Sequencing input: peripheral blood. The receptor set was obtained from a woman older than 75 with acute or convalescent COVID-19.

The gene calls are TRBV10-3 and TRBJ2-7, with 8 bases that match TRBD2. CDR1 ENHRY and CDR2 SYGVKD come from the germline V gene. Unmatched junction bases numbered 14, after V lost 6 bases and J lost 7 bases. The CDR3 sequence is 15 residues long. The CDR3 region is CAIRAPYREGHEQYF. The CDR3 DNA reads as TGTGCCATCAGGGCCCCTTATCGGGAGGGCCATGAGCAGTACTTC.

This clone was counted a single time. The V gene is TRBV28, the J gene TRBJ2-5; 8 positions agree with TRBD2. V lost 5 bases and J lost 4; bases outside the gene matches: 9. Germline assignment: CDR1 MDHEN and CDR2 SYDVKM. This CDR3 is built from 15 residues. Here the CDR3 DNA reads TGTGCCAGCAGTCCCGGAAGCGGGAGTAGAGAGACCCAGTACTTC. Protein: CASSPGSGSRETQYF.

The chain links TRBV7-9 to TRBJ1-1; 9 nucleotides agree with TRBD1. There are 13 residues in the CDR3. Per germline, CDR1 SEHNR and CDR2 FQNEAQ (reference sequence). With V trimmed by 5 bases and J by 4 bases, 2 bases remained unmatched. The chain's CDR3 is CASSQGQGTEAFF. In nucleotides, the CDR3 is TGTGCCAGCAGCCAGGGACAGGGCACTGAAGCTTTCTTT.

Here the CDR3 DNA reads TGCGCCAGCAGCTTTGACAGGACCCCACCTGAAGCTTTCTTT. Encoded protein: CASSFDRTPPEAFF. The chain has TRBV5-1 and TRBJ1-1; D is possibly TRBD1 (6 bases). Germline V gene sequence: CDR1 SGHRS, CDR2 YFSETQ. CDR3 length: 14 amino acids. Trimming cost V 2 bases and J 6 bases, with 14 bases left between them.

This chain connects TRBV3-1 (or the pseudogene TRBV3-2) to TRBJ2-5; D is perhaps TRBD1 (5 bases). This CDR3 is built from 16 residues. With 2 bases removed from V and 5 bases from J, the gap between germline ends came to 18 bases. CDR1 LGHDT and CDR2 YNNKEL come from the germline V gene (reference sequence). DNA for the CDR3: TGTGCCAGCAGCCAACGAAGGGGTAGGAGCTTGGAGACCCAGTACTTC. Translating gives CASSQRRGRSLETQYF.

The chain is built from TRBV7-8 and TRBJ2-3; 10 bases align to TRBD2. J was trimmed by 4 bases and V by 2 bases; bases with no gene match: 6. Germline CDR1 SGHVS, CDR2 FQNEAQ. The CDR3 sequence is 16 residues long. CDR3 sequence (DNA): TGTGCCAGCAGCTTAATGGGGACTAGCGAGTCAGATACGCAGTATTTT. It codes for CASSLMGTSESDTQYF.

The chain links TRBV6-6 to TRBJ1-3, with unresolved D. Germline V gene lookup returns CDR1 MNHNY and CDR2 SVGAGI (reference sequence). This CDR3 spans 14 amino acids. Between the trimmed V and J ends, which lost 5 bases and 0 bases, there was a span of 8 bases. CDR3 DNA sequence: TGTGCCAGCAGTGCCCTTAGCTCTGGAAACACCATATATTTT. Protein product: CASSALSSGNTIYF.

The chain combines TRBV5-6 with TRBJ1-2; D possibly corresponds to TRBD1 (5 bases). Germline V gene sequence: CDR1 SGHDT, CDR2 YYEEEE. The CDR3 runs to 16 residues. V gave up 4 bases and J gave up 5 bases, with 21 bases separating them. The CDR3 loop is CASSPRGGNLVYGYTF. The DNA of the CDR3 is TGTGCCAGCAGCCCCCGGGGGGGGAATCTTGTGTATGGCTACACCTTC.

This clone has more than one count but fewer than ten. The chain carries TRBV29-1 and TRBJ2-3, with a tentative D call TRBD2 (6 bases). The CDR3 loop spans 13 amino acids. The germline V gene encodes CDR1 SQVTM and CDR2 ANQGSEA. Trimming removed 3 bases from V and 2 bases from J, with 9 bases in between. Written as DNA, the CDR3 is TGCAGCGTTGATACGGGGGACACAGATACGCAGTATTTT. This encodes CSVDTGDTDTQYF.

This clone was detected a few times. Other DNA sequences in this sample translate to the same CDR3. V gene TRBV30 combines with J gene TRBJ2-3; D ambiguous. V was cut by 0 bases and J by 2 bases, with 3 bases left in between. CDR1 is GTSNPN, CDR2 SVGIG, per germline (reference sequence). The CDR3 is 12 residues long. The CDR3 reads CAWSVLTDTQYF. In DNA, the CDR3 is TGTGCCTGGAGTGTACTCACAGATACGCAGTATTTT.

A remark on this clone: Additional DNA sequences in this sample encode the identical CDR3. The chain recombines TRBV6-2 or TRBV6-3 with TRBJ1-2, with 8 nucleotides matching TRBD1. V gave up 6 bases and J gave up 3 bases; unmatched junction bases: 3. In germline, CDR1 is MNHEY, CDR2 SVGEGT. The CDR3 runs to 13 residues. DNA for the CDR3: TGTGCCAGCAGCCCGACAGGGGACTATGGCTACACCTTC. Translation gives CASSPTGDYGYTF.

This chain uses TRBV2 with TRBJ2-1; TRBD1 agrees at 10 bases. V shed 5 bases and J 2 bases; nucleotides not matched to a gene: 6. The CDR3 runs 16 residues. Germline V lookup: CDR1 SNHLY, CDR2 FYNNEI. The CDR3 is CASSRQGARPYNEQFF. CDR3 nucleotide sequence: TGTGCCAGCAGTCGACAGGGGGCGCGCCCCTACAATGAGCAGTTCTTC.

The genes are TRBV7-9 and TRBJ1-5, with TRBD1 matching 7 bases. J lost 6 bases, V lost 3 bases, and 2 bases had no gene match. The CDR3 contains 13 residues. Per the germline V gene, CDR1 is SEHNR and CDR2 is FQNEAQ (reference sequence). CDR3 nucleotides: TGTGCCAGCAGCTTTCAGGGGGGTCAGCCCCAGCATTTT. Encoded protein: CASSFQGGQPQHF.

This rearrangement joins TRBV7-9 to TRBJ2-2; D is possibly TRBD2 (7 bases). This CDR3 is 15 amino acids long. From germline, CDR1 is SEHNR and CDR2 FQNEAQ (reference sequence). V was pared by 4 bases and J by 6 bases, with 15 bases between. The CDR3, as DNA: TGTGCCAGCAGCTCTACGGGGGGCGAAGCCGGGGAGCTGTTTTTT. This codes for CASSSTGGEAGELFF.

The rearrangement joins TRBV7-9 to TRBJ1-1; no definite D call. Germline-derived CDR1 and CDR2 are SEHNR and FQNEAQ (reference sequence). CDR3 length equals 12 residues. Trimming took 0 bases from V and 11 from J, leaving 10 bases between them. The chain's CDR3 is CASSLAAGSAFF. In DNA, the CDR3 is TGTGCCAGCAGCTTAGCGGCGGGCTCGGCTTTCTTT.

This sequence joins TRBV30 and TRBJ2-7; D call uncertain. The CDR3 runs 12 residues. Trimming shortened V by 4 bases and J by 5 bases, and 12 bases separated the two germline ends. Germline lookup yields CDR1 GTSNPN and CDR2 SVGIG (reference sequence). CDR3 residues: CAWIGYSHEQYF. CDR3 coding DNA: TGTGCCTGGATCGGTTACAGCCACGAGCAGTACTTC.

For the CDR3, the DNA is TGTGCCAGCAGTCCAGGACTTTACCAGCAGTACTTC. Amino acid sequence: CASSPGLYQQYF. J is TRBJ2-7 and V is TRBV2; possible D gene TRBD2, 5 bases. This CDR3 is built from 12 residues. The V end lost 5 bases, the J end lost 8 bases, and 13 bases lay between the germline ends. Germline CDR1 and CDR2: SNHLY and FYNNEI.

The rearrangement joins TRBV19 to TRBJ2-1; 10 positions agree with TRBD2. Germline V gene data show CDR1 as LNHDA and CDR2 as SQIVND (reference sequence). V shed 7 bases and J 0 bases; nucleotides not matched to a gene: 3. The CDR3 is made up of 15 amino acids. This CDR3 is CASNIAGGSYNEQFF. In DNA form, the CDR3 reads TGTGCCAGTAACATAGCGGGGGGCTCCTACAATGAGCAGTTCTTC.

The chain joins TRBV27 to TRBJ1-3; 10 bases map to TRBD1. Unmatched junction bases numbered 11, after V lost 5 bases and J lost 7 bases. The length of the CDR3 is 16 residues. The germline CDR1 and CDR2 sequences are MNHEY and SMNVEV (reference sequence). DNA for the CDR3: TGTGCCAGCAGTCCGGGACAGGGGAGTTCTAGCAACACCATATATTTT. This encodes CASSPGQGSSSNTIYF.

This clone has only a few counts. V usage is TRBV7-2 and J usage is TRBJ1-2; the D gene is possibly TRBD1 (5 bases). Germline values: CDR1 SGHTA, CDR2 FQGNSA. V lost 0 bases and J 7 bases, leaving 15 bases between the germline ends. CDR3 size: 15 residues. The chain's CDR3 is CASSLARGRVGGYTF. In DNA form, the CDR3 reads TGTGCCAGCAGCTTAGCGCGTGGCAGGGTGGGTGGCTACACCTTC.

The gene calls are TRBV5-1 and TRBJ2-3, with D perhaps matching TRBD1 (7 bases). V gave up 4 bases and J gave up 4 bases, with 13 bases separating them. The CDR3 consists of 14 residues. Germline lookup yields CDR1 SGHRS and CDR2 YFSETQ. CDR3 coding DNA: TGCGCCAGCAGCGCGGGACAGAACGCAGATACGCAGTATTTT. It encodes CASSAGQNADTQYF.

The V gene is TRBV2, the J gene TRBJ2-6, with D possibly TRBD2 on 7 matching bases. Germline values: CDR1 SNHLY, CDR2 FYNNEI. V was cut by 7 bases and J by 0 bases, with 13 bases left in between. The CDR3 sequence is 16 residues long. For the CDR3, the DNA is TGTGCCAGCAATGGGAGGGGGAACTCTGGGGCCAACGTCCTGACTTTC. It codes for CASNGRGNSGANVLTF.

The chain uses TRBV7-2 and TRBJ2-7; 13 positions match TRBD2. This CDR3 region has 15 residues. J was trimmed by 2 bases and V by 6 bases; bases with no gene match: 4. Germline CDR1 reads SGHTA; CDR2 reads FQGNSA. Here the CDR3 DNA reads TGTGCCAGCAGAGGACTAGCGGGAGTCACCTACGAGCAGTACTTC. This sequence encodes CASRGLAGVTYEQYF.

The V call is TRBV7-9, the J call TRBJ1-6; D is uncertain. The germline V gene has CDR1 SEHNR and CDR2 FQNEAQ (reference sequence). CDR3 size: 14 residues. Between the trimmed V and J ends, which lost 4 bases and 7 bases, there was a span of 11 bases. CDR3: CASSSLTWNSPLHF. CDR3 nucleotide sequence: TGTGCCAGCAGCTCTTTGACTTGGAATTCACCCCTCCACTTT.

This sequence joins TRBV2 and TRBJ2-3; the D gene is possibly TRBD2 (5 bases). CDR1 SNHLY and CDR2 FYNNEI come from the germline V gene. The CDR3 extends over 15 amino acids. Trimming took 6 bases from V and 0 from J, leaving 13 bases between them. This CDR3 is CASSSSQISTDTQYF. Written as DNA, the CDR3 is TGTGCCAGCAGCTCTAGCCAGATCAGCACAGATACGCAGTATTTT. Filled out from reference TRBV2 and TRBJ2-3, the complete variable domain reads EPEVTQTPSHQVTQMGQEVILRCVPISNHLYFYWYRQILGQKVEFLVSFYNNEISEKSEIFDDQFSVERPDGSNFTLKIRSTKLEDSAMYFCASSSSQISTDTQYFGPGTRLTVL.

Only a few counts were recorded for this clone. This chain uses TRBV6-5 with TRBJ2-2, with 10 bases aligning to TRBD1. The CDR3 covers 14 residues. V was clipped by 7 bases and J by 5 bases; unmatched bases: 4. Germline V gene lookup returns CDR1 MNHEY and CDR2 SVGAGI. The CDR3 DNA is TGTGCCAGCAAGGACAGGGGGAGAACCGGGGAGCTGTTTTTT. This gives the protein CASKDRGRTGELFF.

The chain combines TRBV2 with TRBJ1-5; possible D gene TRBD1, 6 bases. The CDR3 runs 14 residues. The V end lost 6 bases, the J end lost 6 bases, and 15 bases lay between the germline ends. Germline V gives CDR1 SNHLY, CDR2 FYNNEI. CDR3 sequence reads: CASSSRGGGQPQHF. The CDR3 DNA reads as TGTGCCAGCAGCAGTCGGGGGGGCGGTCAGCCCCAGCATTTT. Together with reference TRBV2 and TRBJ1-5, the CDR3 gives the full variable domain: EPEVTQTPSHQVTQMGQEVILRCVPISNHLYFYWYRQILGQKVEFLVSFYNNEISEKSEIFDDQFSVERPDGSNFTLKIRSTKLEDSAMYFCASSSRGGGQPQHFGDGTRLSIL.